This passage covers 13 T cell receptor beta chains from one sample sequenced in a study of blood T cell repertoires in COVID-19 (TCRdb year 2020). To prepare the library, the immunoSEQ multiplex PCR assay was applied. What TCRdb holds here is the immuneACCESS table cut down to in-frame rearrangements. Part of the clones is not present; checked against another copy, under half of the missing clones reflect an unresolved V gene, and the others are unexplained. The sample table lists about 100,000 clones, about nine tenths of them with a count of one. Less than 2.5% of the sample belongs to the ten largest clones. The material sequenced was peripheral blood. The source of these receptors is a middle-aged man with active COVID-19.

This rearrangement joins TRBV27 to TRBJ1-5; D gene uncertain. This CDR3 has 15 residues. Between the trimmed V and J ends, which lost 0 bases and 6 bases, there was a span of 12 bases. Germline V gene lookup returns CDR1 MNHEY and CDR2 SMNVEV (reference sequence). The CDR3 region is CASSLSFMTGQPQHF. The DNA for the CDR3 is TGTGCCAGCAGTTTATCGTTCATGACGGGTCAGCCCCAGCATTTT.

V usage is TRBV5-1 and J usage is TRBJ1-2; 7 bases match TRBD1. V was pared by 3 bases and J by 2 bases, with 4 bases of the junction left unmatched. In germline, CDR1 is SGHRS, CDR2 YFSETQ. The CDR3 totals 14 residues. The CDR3 reads CASSSGTDNYGYTF. In DNA, the CDR3 is TGCGCCAGCAGCTCCGGGACAGACAACTATGGCTACACCTTC.

The chain couples TRBV6-5 to TRBJ2-6; D call uncertain. V lost 6 bases and J 0 bases, leaving 6 bases between the germline ends. The germline CDR1 and CDR2 sequences are MNHEY and SVGAGI. The CDR3 runs 14 residues. The CDR3 loop reads CASREFSGANVLTF. The CDR3 bases are TGTGCCAGCAGGGAGTTCTCTGGGGCCAACGTCCTGACTTTC.

The chain has TRBV7-9 and TRBJ2-1; 7 nucleotides match TRBD1. Germline-derived CDR1 and CDR2 are SEHNR and FQNEAQ (reference sequence). Losses at the gene ends were 1 base for V and 2 bases for J; bases not matched to a gene: 5. This CDR3 has 16 residues. In nucleotides, the CDR3 is TGTGCCAGCAGCTTAGACTCAACAGGGGCCTACAATGAGCAGTTCTTC. Residues: CASSLDSTGAYNEQFF.

The V gene is TRBV4-1, the J gene TRBJ2-3; TRBD2 aligns across 14 bases. The V segment lost 4 bases and the J segment 4 bases; nucleotides outside the gene matches: 4. Germline values: CDR1 MGHRA, CDR2 YSYEKL. The CDR3 has 16 residues. The CDR3 reads CASSRGTSGRADTQYF. The CDR3 nucleotides are TGCGCCAGCAGCCGTGGGACTAGCGGGAGAGCAGATACGCAGTATTTT.

This clone was detected a few times. V usage is TRBV7-7 and J usage is TRBJ2-5; 13 bases agree with TRBD2. The V segment lost 1 base and the J segment 1 base; nucleotides outside the gene matches: 3. Per germline, CDR1 SSHAT and CDR2 FNYEAQ (reference sequence). The CDR3 consists of 17 residues. CDR3 in amino acids: CASSLGGLAGIQETQYF. The CDR3 DNA is TGTGCCAGCAGCTTAGGGGGACTAGCGGGGATCCAAGAGACCCAGTACTTC.

The rearrangement uses TRBV25-1 and TRBJ1-2, with 8 bases matching TRBD1. CDR1 MGHDK and CDR2 SYGVNS come from the germline V gene. The CDR3 sequence is 14 residues long. Trimming removed 3 bases from V and 5 bases from J; junction bases left unmatched: 5. The CDR3 DNA follows: TGTGCCAGCAGTGACCTCCGGACAGGGTATGGCTACACCTTC. This gives the protein CASSDLRTGYGYTF.

This chain joins TRBV6-5 and TRBJ2-5; 8 bases are shared with TRBD1. Losses at the gene ends were 6 bases for V and 12 bases for J; bases not matched to a gene: 6. This CDR3 spans 11 amino acids. Per the germline V gene, CDR1 is MNHEY and CDR2 is SVGAGI. The DNA for the CDR3 is TGTGCCAGCAGAAACATACAGGGGGAGTACTTC. Translated: CASRNIQGEYF.

This chain joins TRBV24-1 and TRBJ1-5; D perhaps matches TRBD1 (5 bases). The germline V and J ends were trimmed by 4 bases and 9 bases, with 9 bases remaining between them. The CDR3 consists of 12 residues. Looked up from germline, CDR1 is KGHDR and CDR2 is SFDVKD. DNA for the CDR3: TGTGCCACCAGTGACCCCGGGGGGCCCCAGCATTTT. Residues: CATSDPGGPQHF.

The chain uses TRBV29-1 and TRBJ2-4, with 9 nucleotides matching TRBD1. The CDR3 is 12 amino acids. The germline V gene encodes CDR1 SQVTM and CDR2 ANQGSEA. The ends lost 5 bases at V and 5 bases at J; junction bases unmatched: 1. CDR3 protein: CSVRQGENIQYF. The CDR3 region has the DNA TGCAGCGTTAGACAGGGGGAAAACATTCAGTACTTC.

The chain joins TRBV19 to TRBJ1-6; 7 nucleotides agree with TRBD1. The CDR3 contains 14 residues. J gave up 10 bases and V 6 bases, and 9 bases lay outside the gene matches. CDR1 LNHDA and CDR2 SQIVND come from the germline V gene (reference sequence). The CDR3 region is CASSIQGFDSPLHF. The CDR3 DNA sequence: TGTGCCAGTAGCATACAGGGGTTCGACTCACCCCTCCACTTT.

CDR3 loop: CASSLSGTNYEQYV. CDR3 sequence (DNA): TGTGCCAGCAGCTTAAGCGGGACAAACTACGAGCAGTACGTC. This chain uses TRBV11-3 with TRBJ2-7; TRBD2 is a possible D gene (7 bases). CDR3 length equals 14 residues. V gave up 2 bases and J gave up 3 bases, with 11 bases separating them. Germline-derived CDR1 and CDR2 are SGHNT and YENEEA.

To note about this clone: One end of the junction is discordant with germline, which a read error may explain. This chain joins TRBV6-5 and TRBJ2-1; D is unresolved. Germline V gene lookup returns CDR1 MNHEY and CDR2 SVGAGI. CDR3 length: 12 amino acids. As DNA, the CDR3 is TGTGCCAGCAGTTACTCCGGGTCTATCAAGGTCTTC. Translation: CASSYSGSIKVF.